This TCR beta chain is drawn from a study of T cells in Graves' hyperthyroidism and ophthalmopathy. General study findings and limits: The model's output predicted ophthalmopathy at a median of about 5.9 months prior to onset.

Graves' hyperthyroidism showing no ophthalmopathy progression within 18 months was considered stable. Patients between 18 and 65 years old had hyperthyroidism, newly diagnosed and lasting under 2 months. Diagnosis relied on clinical symptoms, serum thyroxine and TRAb, thyroid ultrasound and orbital computed tomography. TCR beta CDR3 regions were amplified from RNA transcripts. Carried out on the TCR CDR3, a first-round RT-PCR used the HTBI primer set. MiXCR, run by TCRdb on the multiplex PCR reads, gives a single entry per CDR3 protein. The table has about 620,000 distinct CDR3 sequences, about 17% seen once; the top ten hold 3.8%. Ten or more counts support this clonotype. Its specificity is unknown. The clonotype originates from a woman aged 30 to 39 with Graves' hyperthyroidism. Sequencing input: blood.

The CDR3 sequence is CSARDSGHEQFF. The CDR3 DNA reads as TGCAGTGCTAGAGATTCGGGACATGAGCAGTTCTTC. V gene TRBV20-1 combines with J gene TRBJ2-1; either TRBD1 or TRBD2 may supply D (5 bases each). Deletions cut 0 bases from V and 8 bases from J, with 8 bases between. This CDR3 spans 12 amino acids. CDR1 and CDR2 from the germline V gene are DFQATT and SNEGSKA (reference sequence).